A selection of T cell receptor beta chains follows, all from one sample in a study of patients and donors after allogeneic stem cell transplantation. TCRdb independently ran MiXCR on the RT-PCR reads; one entry per CDR3 protein. The sample lists 100,000 to 130,000 distinct CDR3 sequences, around 33% occurring once. Sequencing was carried out using blood, either unsorted or a sorted T cell fraction (not recorded which). The receptor source for this set is a human donor who was either an allogeneic HSCT recipient or a stem cell or donor lymphocyte infusion donor (not recorded which). It is not recorded whose cells these are; they may come from a transplant donor. Both conserved end residues are part of each CDR3. D genes are given only for firm matches. Only some rows state a clone size, as once, few, many or a class for expanded clones.

-	-	TRBV6-2/TRBV6-3	TRBJ2-5	TGTGCCAGCAGTTACTTAAGGTGGGAGACCCAGTACTTC	CASSYLRWETQYF
-	-	TRBV5-1	TRBJ2-1	TGCGCCAGCAGGGGCGGTACCGCGAGCTCCTACAATGAGCAGTTCTTC	CASRGGTASSYNEQFF
-	TRBD1	TRBV20-1	TRBJ1-3	TGCAGTGCTCGACGGGGACAGGGGAACGGAAACACCATATATTTT	CSARRGQGNGNTIYF
-	-	TRBV24-1	TRBJ2-1	TGTGCCACCCGGGGGACCTACAATGAGCAGTTCTTC	CATRGTYNEQFF
-	TRBD2	TRBV11-2	TRBJ2-1	TGTGCCAGCAGTCATGGCCGAGGACTAGCGCGCAATGAGCAGTTCTTC	CASSHGRGLARNEQFF
few	-	TRBV28	TRBJ2-7	TGTGCCAGCAGTTCGGACCCAGGGGCGTCCGAGCAGTACTTC	CASSSDPGASEQYF
few	TRBD2	TRBV7-9	TRBJ2-1	TGTGCCAGCAGCCCCATTACTAGCGGGAGGGCCTCTCGGTTGTCCTTC	CASSPITSGRASRLSF
-	-	TRBV7-6	TRBJ1-1	TGTGCCAGCAGCGCCCGGGGGGACACTAAGGGGATCACTGAAGCTTTCTTT	CASSARGDTKGITEAFF
-	TRBD1	TRBV29-1	TRBJ2-1	TGCAGCGTTCTGACAGGGCGCTCCTACAATGAGCAGTTCTTC	CSVLTGRSYNEQFF
-	-	TRBV11-2	TRBJ2-5	TGTGCCAGCAGGCTCCTCCGGGACCAAGAAGAGACCCAGTACTTC	CASRLLRDQEETQYF
-	-	TRBV14	TRBJ1-2	TGTGCCAGCAGCCAAGGTCAGGGTAGCTATGGCTACACCTTC	CASSQGQGSYGYTF
-	TRBD2	TRBV20-1	TRBJ2-1	TGCAGTGCTAGAGATTATCTAGCGGGAGTAAATGAGCAGTTCTTC	CSARDYLAGVNEQFF
-	-	TRBV7-2	TRBJ2-5	TGTGCCAGCAGCGGTTGGACAGAAGAGACCCAGTACTTC	CASSGWTEETQYF
-	-	TRBV5-4	TRBJ2-7	TGTGCCAGCAGCTCTGTGGGGGGCGAGCAGTACTTC	CASSSVGGEQYF
-	-	TRBV20-1	TRBJ2-1	TGCAGTGCTAGAGGCGAGGGCTCCTACAATGAGCAGTTCTTC	CSARGEGSYNEQFF
-	-	TRBV12-3/TRBV12-4	TRBJ2-2	TGTGCCAGCAGTCCCCGAGGGGGGACCTACACCGGGGAGCTGTTTTTT	CASSPRGGTYTGELFF